The 32 T cell receptor beta chains below come from one sample, sequenced in a study of blood T cells in healthy people across ages (dated by TCRdb to 2014 to 2015). Receptors were amplified or captured by 5' RACE. The data were produced on an Illumina HiSeq 2500. A second PCR of roughly 6 to 11 cycles was run with a J-beta primer mix and a sample-barcoded 5' primer. The raw public reads went through TCRdb reprocessing: fastp at Q25, MiXCR clone calling, in-frame beta chains kept. Each CDR3 protein gets just one entry, which takes the most common genes and DNA from the rows behind it. Across this sample there are around 870,000 distinct CDR3 sequences, with about 30% seen only once. 15% to 20% of the sample belongs to the ten largest clones. The sample taken for sequencing was blood. Receptors were obtained from a woman of 80 years or more in good health.

With respect to this clonotype: This could be a read error, since a much larger clone is one nucleotide away. The rearrangement joins TRBV12-3 or TRBV12-4 to TRBJ2-5; maybe TRBD2 (5 bases). This CDR3 contains 13 residues. V dropped 10 bases and J dropped 4 bases, with 16 bases sitting between them. The CDR3 region is CANSRGSRETQYF. CDR3 DNA: TGTGCCAACAGCCGGGGATCTAGAGAGACCCAGTACTTC.

This clonotype was seen repeatedly, ten times or more. This sequence joins TRBV29-1 and TRBJ2-1; the match to TRBD2 covers 13 bases. Unmatched junction bases numbered 2, after V lost 2 bases and J lost 7 bases. Germline-derived CDR1 and CDR2 are SQVTM and ANQGSEA. The CDR3 runs to 14 residues. The CDR3 DNA reads as TGCAGCGTTGAATTACTAGCGGGGGGGAATGAGCAGTTCTTC. Protein: CSVELLAGGNEQFF.

This chain uses TRBV7-2 with TRBJ1-3, with a tentative D call TRBD1 (5 bases). Germline CDR1 is SGHTA and CDR2 is FQGNSA. Trimming stripped 3 bases from V and 1 base from J, with 10 bases between. The length of the CDR3 is 15 residues. CDR3 sequence: CASSLTVRSGNTIYF. The CDR3 DNA is TGTGCCAGCAGCTTGACAGTTAGATCTGGAAACACCATATATTTT.

This clonotype has at least ten counts. The chain uses TRBV5-5 and TRBJ2-1; 14 bases agree with TRBD2. This CDR3 is built from 15 residues. The ends lost 4 bases at V and 9 bases at J; junction bases unmatched: 6. Germline V CDR1 and CDR2: SGHKS, YYEKEE (reference sequence). The CDR3 nucleotides read TGTGCCAGCAGCCAGGGACTAGCGGGAGTTGCTGAGCAGTTCTTC. Translating it yields CASSQGLAGVAEQFF.

As for this clonotype: Sequence at one end of the junction differs from germline and may be a read error. V usage is TRBV12-3 or TRBV12-4 and J usage is TRBJ1-5; D is possibly TRBD1 (5 bases). The CDR3 totals 14 residues. The chain's CDR3 is CASTIRGGNRPQHF. The CDR3 bases are TGTGCCAGCACTATAAGGGGTGGCAATCGGCCCCAGCATTTT.

As concerns this clonotype: This may arise from a read error, as a much more abundant clone is one base away. V gene TRBV18 combines with J gene TRBJ2-5; a possible D gene is TRBD2 (5 bases). Trimming shortened V by 8 bases and J by 11 bases, and 24 bases separated the two germline ends. CDR3 size: 14 residues. Germline CDR1 KGHSH, CDR2 LQKENI. This CDR3 is CASAPDLGTNEQYF. CDR3 sequence (DNA): TGTGCCAGCGCGCCGGACTTGGGTACAAATGAGCAGTACTTC.

This clonotype was picked up many times. The chain is built from TRBV27 and TRBJ1-1; D ambiguous. V was trimmed by 4 bases and J by 3 bases, leaving 6 bases between them. The germline V gene encodes CDR1 MNHEY and CDR2 SMNVEV (reference sequence). The CDR3 is made up of 12 amino acids. The CDR3 DNA reads as TGTGCCAGCAGTTCCCTCTACACTGAAGCTTTCTTT. Its translation: CASSSLYTEAFF.

Comments on this clonotype: Its ends do not fully match the called genes, so a read error is possible. V is TRBV30 and J is TRBJ2-3, with TRBD1 matching over 7 bases. Germline values: CDR1 GTSNPN, CDR2 SVGIG (reference sequence). This CDR3 has 13 residues. The CDR3 nucleotides read TGTACCTGGACAGGAAGTCGTGCAGATACGCAGTATTTT. Residues: CTWTGSRADTQYF. Filled out from reference TRBV30 and TRBJ2-3, the complete variable domain reads SQTIHQWPATLVQPVGSPLSLECTVEGTSNPNLYWYRQAAGRGLQLLFYSVGIGQISSEVPQNLSASRPQDRQFILSSKKLLLSDSGFYLCTWTGSRADTQYFGPGTRLTVL.

Only a few counts were recorded for this clonotype. This may be a read error, as it is one base from a much larger clone. The chain has TRBV12-3 or TRBV12-4 and TRBJ2-7; TRBD1 matches 7 bases. Trimming took 8 bases from V and 10 from J; bases not matched to a gene: 11. The CDR3 loop spans 12 amino acids. The chain's CDR3 is CASEEGAGAQYF. The DNA of the CDR3 is TGTGCCAGCGAAGAGGGGGCAGGGGCCCAGTACTTC.

Turning to this clonotype: The junction does not match germline at one end; this may be a read error. V gene TRBV7-9 combines with J gene TRBJ1-4; D possibly corresponds to TRBD1 (5 bases). CDR3 length: 19 amino acids. Germline V gene sequence: CDR1 SEHNR, CDR2 FQNEAQ (reference sequence). DNA of the CDR3: TGTGCCAGCAGCTCCGGTCTCACAGGACGGCGAGCGACTAATGAAAAACGGTTTTTT. Protein sequence: CASSSGLTGRRATNEKRFF.

A few counts support this clonotype. The J gene is TRBJ1-6, the V gene TRBV30; 7 nucleotides line up with TRBD1. CDR3 length equals 15 residues. The germline V gene has CDR1 GTSNPN and CDR2 SVGIG (reference sequence). Germline trimming cut 4 bases from V and 5 bases from J; bases unmatched to any gene: 8. DNA of the CDR3: TGTGCCTGGAAAACCGGGACAGTTAATAATTCACCCCTCCACTTT. It specifies CAWKTGTVNNSPLHF.

This clonotype was seen more than once but under ten times. With a much larger clone just one base away, this may be a read error. V and J are TRBV5-1 and TRBJ2-7; 7 bases fit TRBD1. V dropped 3 bases and J dropped 3; count of bases not matched to a gene: 9. The CDR3 spans 15 residues. CDR1 is SGHRS, CDR2 YFSETQ, per germline. CDR3 loop: CASSYLPGQCYEQYF. CDR3 sequence (DNA): TGCGCCAGCAGCTACTTACCGGGACAGTGCTACGAGCAGTACTTC.

This clonotype was picked up many times. The chain carries TRBV20-1 and TRBJ1-5, with D perhaps TRBD1 (6 bases). Germline values: CDR1 DFQATT, CDR2 SNEGSKA (reference sequence). Trimming stripped 3 bases from V and 5 bases from J, with 11 bases between. This CDR3 contains 13 residues. CDR3 sequence (DNA): TGCAGTGCTAGCGGGACATCGTATCAGCCCCAGCATTTT. Translation gives CSASGTSYQPQHF.

Comments on this clonotype: This may come from a read error, since a much larger clone is one base off. The chain has TRBV7-9 and TRBJ2-1; perhaps TRBD2 as D (6 bases). Germline V gene sequence: CDR1 SEHNR, CDR2 FQNEAQ (reference sequence). The germline V and J ends were trimmed by 5 bases and 7 bases, with 18 bases remaining between them. The CDR3 covers 15 residues. The CDR3 region has the DNA TGTGCCAGCAGCGTAGGGGTGACTAGAGGAAATGAGCAGTTCTTC. It specifies CASSVGVTRGNEQFF.

Notes on this clonotype: A read error may explain this, as a much larger clone is one base away. This chain connects TRBV7-9 to TRBJ2-5, with TRBD1 matching over 9 bases. This CDR3 contains 14 residues. Per the germline V gene, CDR1 is SEHNR and CDR2 is FQNEAQ (reference sequence). After removal of 3 bases from V and 11 bases from J, the junction contained 10 bases not matched to a gene. Written as DNA, the CDR3 is TGTGCCAGCAGCTTCAGACAGGGGGAGGATGAGCAGTACTTC. Translation gives CASSFRQGEDEQYF.

V gene TRBV6-2 or TRBV6-3 combines with J gene TRBJ2-7; 10 bases match TRBD2. Germline-derived CDR1 and CDR2 are MNHEY and SVGEGT. The CDR3 length is 17 residues. V gave up 7 bases and J gave up 0 bases; unmatched junction bases: 12. The CDR3 bases are TGTGCCAGCATTCCACTAGGAGCGGGAGGGAGCTCCTACGAGCAGTACTTC. It specifies CASIPLGAGGSSYEQYF.

A few counts support this clonotype. This chain uses TRBV30 with TRBJ2-3; D unclear. From germline, CDR1 is GTSNPN and CDR2 SVGIG (reference sequence). CDR3 size: 12 residues. Between the trimmed V and J ends, which lost 2 bases and 2 bases, there was a span of 5 bases. For the CDR3, the DNA is TGTGCCTGGAGTAGAGTCACAGATACGCAGTATTTT. This encodes CAWSRVTDTQYF.

This clonotype has a count of ten or more. The chain combines TRBV28 with TRBJ2-4; D perhaps matches TRBD2 (5 bases). The CDR3 extends over 18 amino acids. CDR1 and CDR2 (germline): MDHEN, SYDVKM. Trimming shortened V by 0 bases and J by 0 bases, and 15 bases separated the two germline ends. CDR3 bases: TGTGCCAGCAGTTTATGGACTATTACCGGGATAGCCAAAAACATTCAGTACTTC. Its translation is CASSLWTITGIAKNIQYF.

This clonotype was counted at least ten times. The rearrangement links TRBV7-2 to TRBJ2-6, with D possibly TRBD1 on 6 matching bases. CDR1 SGHTA and CDR2 FQGNSA come from the germline V gene. The V end lost 2 bases, the J end lost 3 bases, and 8 bases lay between the germline ends. The CDR3 has 15 residues. The CDR3 region is CASSLLGGGANVLTF. CDR3 DNA: TGTGCCAGCAGCTTACTAGGGGGTGGGGCCAACGTCCTGACTTTC.

This clonotype has more than one count but fewer than ten. The V gene is TRBV25-1, the J gene TRBJ2-1; 9 bases agree with TRBD2. CDR1 and CDR2 (germline): MGHDK, SYGVNS. This CDR3 has 19 amino acids. J gave up 3 bases and V 5 bases, and 17 bases lay outside the gene matches. The CDR3 reads CASSHFRVTRGGIYNEQFF. CDR3 DNA: TGTGCCAGCAGTCATTTCCGGGTCACGCGGGGGGGCATCTACAATGAGCAGTTCTTC.

This clonotype has at least ten counts. The chain's CDR3 is CASSQQTPGLAGLAYNEQFF. As DNA, the CDR3 is TGTGCCAGCAGTCAACAGACCCCGGGACTAGCGGGGTTAGCCTACAATGAGCAGTTCTTC. The gene calls are TRBV3-1 and TRBJ2-1; 13 nucleotides agree with TRBD2. Germline trimming cut 6 bases from V and 2 bases from J; bases unmatched to any gene: 16. Germline assignment: CDR1 LGHDT and CDR2 YNNKEL (reference sequence). This CDR3 contains 20 residues.

The chain recombines TRBV20-1 with TRBJ1-2, with TRBD1 as a possible D gene (6 bases). There are 14 residues in the CDR3. The germline V gene encodes CDR1 DFQATT and CDR2 SNEGSKA (reference sequence). With 6 bases removed from V and 9 bases from J, the gap between germline ends came to 23 bases. CDR3 bases: TGCAGTGCGCCCGGCGCACAGGGTAGTAGTAGCTACACCTTC. Its translation is CSAPGAQGSSSYTF.

This clonotype was picked up a small number of times. With a much larger clone just one base away, this may be a read error. The chain carries TRBV7-2 and TRBJ2-5, with 9 bases fitting TRBD1. Looked up from germline, CDR1 is SGHTA and CDR2 is FQGNSA. Trimming removed 7 bases from V and 11 bases from J; junction bases left unmatched: 17. The CDR3 is 15 residues long. CDR3 residues: CASTKTGGIYNEQYF. The CDR3 coding sequence is TGTGCCAGCACCAAGACAGGGGGAATCTACAATGAGCAGTACTTC.

About this clonotype itself: This clone may be a read error of a much larger clone one base away. The chain employs TRBV7-2 and TRBJ2-4; 8 bases are shared with TRBD2. The J call may be incorrect, as the DNA end agrees better with TRBJ2-5. Germline-derived CDR1 and CDR2 are SGHTA and FQGNSA. The CDR3 is made up of 16 amino acids. This CDR3 is CASSLEGLVIRETQYF. CDR3 nucleotide sequence: TGTGCCAGCAGCTTAGAGGGACTAGTGATCCGAGAGACCCAGTACTTC.

This clonotype came up many times. The genes are TRBV20-1 and TRBJ1-2, with TRBD1 identical over 12 bases. J gave up 4 bases and V 6 bases, and 21 bases lay outside the gene matches. Germline CDR1 and CDR2: DFQATT and SNEGSKA (reference sequence). This CDR3 region has 19 residues. CDR3 bases: TGCAGTGCCGGTGGCGGGACAGGGGGCGCAGGGAGGGGACTCTATGGCTACACCTTC. It translates to CSAGGGTGGAGRGLYGYTF.

This clonotype was found many times. The chain combines TRBV20-1 with TRBJ1-1; D is unclear. CDR1 and CDR2 (germline): DFQATT, SNEGSKA (reference sequence). V was shortened by 4 bases and J by 0 bases, with 9 bases between the two germline ends. The CDR3 is 13 residues long. CDR3 sequence (DNA): TGCAGTGCTATCGACCGAATGAACACTGAAGCTTTCTTT. Protein sequence: CSAIDRMNTEAFF.

This clonotype was seen repeatedly, ten times or more. This chain uses TRBV18 with TRBJ2-3; TRBD1 matches at 8 bases. The CDR3 has 14 residues. The V and J ends lost 7 bases and 0 bases, in that order; junction bases with no gene match: 3. CDR1 KGHSH and CDR2 LQKENI come from the germline V gene. The CDR3 reads CASCRQGSTDTQYF. CDR3 nucleotides: TGTGCCAGCTGCCGACAGGGGAGCACAGATACGCAGTATTTT.

The sample holds many counts of this clonotype. The V call is TRBV3-1, the J call TRBJ1-2; D is uncertain. The V and J ends lost 3 bases and 5 bases respectively, with 4 bases between them. Germline V gene sequence: CDR1 LGHDT, CDR2 YNNKEL (reference sequence). The CDR3 runs to 11 residues. The CDR3 coding sequence is TGTGCCAGCAGCCAGGAATATGGCTACACCTTC. This gives the protein CASSQEYGYTF.

The V call is TRBV4-1, the J call TRBJ1-1; 10 bases are a match to TRBD1. The germline CDR1 and CDR2 sequences are MGHRA and YSYEKL. V lost 3 bases to trimming and J lost 3 bases; unmatched junction nucleotides: 4. The CDR3 has 15 residues. The CDR3 here is CASSQQTGGYTEAFF. The CDR3 nucleotides read TGCGCCAGCAGCCAGCAGACAGGGGGCTACACTGAAGCTTTCTTT.

A remark on this clonotype: This may be a read error: a much more frequent sequence differs by one nucleotide. The chain's CDR3 is CASSLSTGRYGYTF. The CDR3 bases are TGTGCCAGCAGCCTGTCGACAGGTCGATACGGCTACACCTTC. V and J are TRBV3-1 and TRBJ1-2; possible D gene TRBD1, 6 bases. This CDR3 has 14 amino acids. Trimming stripped 4 bases from V and 8 bases from J, with 17 bases between. Germline V gene lookup returns CDR1 LGHDT and CDR2 YNNKEL (reference sequence).

V and J are TRBV11-2 and TRBJ2-3, with D unclear. The length of the CDR3 is 14 residues. The germline V gene has CDR1 SGHAT and CDR2 FQNNGV. V lost 3 bases and J lost 2, with 9 bases in between. CDR3 protein: CASSFGLDTDTQYF. CDR3 DNA: TGTGCCAGCAGCTTTGGCCTGGACACAGATACGCAGTATTTT.

This clonotype was counted between two and nine times. The chain has TRBV4-1 and TRBJ2-3; 14 bases fit TRBD2. Trimming at V came to 4 bases and at J to 6 bases, leaving 12 bases not matched to a gene. CDR3 length: 18 amino acids. The V gene's germline CDR1 is MGHRA and CDR2 YSYEKL. The CDR3 DNA reads as TGCGCCAGCAGCCCCAATCTCGAGACTAGCGGGGGGGCCGATACGCAGTATTTT. As protein: CASSPNLETSGGADTQYF.